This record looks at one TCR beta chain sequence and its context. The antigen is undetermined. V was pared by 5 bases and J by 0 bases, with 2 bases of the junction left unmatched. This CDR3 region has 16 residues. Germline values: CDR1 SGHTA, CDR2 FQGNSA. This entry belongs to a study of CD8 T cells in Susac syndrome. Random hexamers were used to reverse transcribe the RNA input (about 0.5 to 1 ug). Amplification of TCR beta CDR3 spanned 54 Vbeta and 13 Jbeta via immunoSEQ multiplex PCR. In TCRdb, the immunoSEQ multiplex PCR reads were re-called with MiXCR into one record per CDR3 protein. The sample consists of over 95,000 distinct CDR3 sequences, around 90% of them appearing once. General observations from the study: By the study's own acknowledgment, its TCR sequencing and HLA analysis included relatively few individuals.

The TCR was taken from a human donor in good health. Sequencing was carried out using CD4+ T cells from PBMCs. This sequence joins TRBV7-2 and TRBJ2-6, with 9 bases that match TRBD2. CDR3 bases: TGTGCCAGCAGCCCTAGCGGGGCCTCTGGGGCCAACGTCCTGACTTTC. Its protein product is CASSPSGASGANVLTF.